The 10 T cell receptor beta chains given below trace back to one sample, sequenced in a study of cytomegalovirus exposure and HLA in healthy donors. The repertoire was sequenced with immunoSEQ multiplex PCR; TCRdb's copy has only in-frame clones and lacks some. The table shows about 220,000 clones, with about 90% occurring only once. The source material was PBMCs. These receptors were collected from a woman aged 18-35 years in good health and CMV-seronegative.

The chain has TRBV7-9 and TRBJ2-7, with D unresolved. Germline lookup yields CDR1 SEHNR and CDR2 FQNEAQ (reference sequence). This CDR3 comprises 14 residues. V was clipped by 4 bases and J by 2 bases, with 12 bases between them. CDR3 protein: CASSWRSPPYEQYF. CDR3 sequence (DNA): TGTGCCAGCAGCTGGCGGTCTCCTCCCTACGAGCAGTACTTC.

The V and J genes are TRBV6-6 and TRBJ1-2, with 10 bases identical to TRBD1. Germline-derived CDR1 and CDR2 are MNHNY and SVGAGI (reference sequence). J was trimmed by 5 bases and V by 5 bases; bases with no gene match: 8. CDR3 length equals 15 residues. The CDR3 sequence: CASSASGTGAYGYTF. In DNA form, the CDR3 reads TGTGCCAGCAGTGCTTCCGGGACAGGGGCTTATGGCTACACCTTC.

The V gene is TRBV5-6, the J gene TRBJ2-3; TRBD2 might be the D (6 bases). Germline values: CDR1 SGHDT, CDR2 YYEEEE. The V end lost 4 bases, the J end lost 10 bases, and 13 bases lay between the germline ends. The CDR3 loop spans 12 amino acids. CDR3 DNA: TGTGCCAGCAGCCACCCCACGGGGGCGCAGTATTTT. It yields the protein CASSHPTGAQYF.

The chain links TRBV5-4 to TRBJ2-1; 9 bases line up with TRBD2. The CDR3 contains 17 residues. Looked up from germline, CDR1 is SGHNT and CDR2 is YYREEE (reference sequence). With V trimmed by 1 base and J by 3 bases, 8 bases remained unmatched. CDR3 residues: CASSLRNSGRDYNEQFF. Written as DNA, the CDR3 is TGTGCCAGCAGCTTGCGAAATAGCGGGAGAGACTACAATGAGCAGTTCTTC.

The chain joins TRBV2 to TRBJ2-1, with 8 nucleotides matching TRBD2. J lost 4 bases, V lost 8 bases, and 7 bases had no gene match. This CDR3 comprises 14 residues. Looked up from germline, CDR1 is SNHLY and CDR2 is FYNNEI. CDR3 loop: CASLQLAVYNEQFF. The CDR3 bases are TGTGCCAGCTTGCAACTAGCGGTATACAATGAGCAGTTCTTC. The full variable domain, completed using reference TRBV2 and TRBJ2-1, is EPEVTQTPSHQVTQMGQEVILRCVPISNHLYFYWYRQILGQKVEFLVSFYNNEISEKSEIFDDQFSVERPDGSNFTLKIRSTKLEDSAMYFCASLQLAVYNEQFFGPGTRLTVL.

This clone was observed a single time. This chain uses TRBV28 with TRBJ2-5; a weak D match, TRBD1 (5 bases). Germline values: CDR1 MDHEN, CDR2 SYDVKM. The CDR3 totals 16 residues. V was clipped by 7 bases and J by 4 bases, with 22 bases between them. Here the CDR3 DNA reads TGTGCCAGCAATTCTGGGGCTGCCAGGGTGGGAGAGACCCAGTACTTC. Amino acids: CASNSGAARVGETQYF.

The chain carries TRBV28 and TRBJ2-7, with D possibly being TRBD1 (6 bases). Between the trimmed V and J ends, which lost 9 bases and 0 bases, there was a span of 12 bases. CDR3 length equals 13 residues. Germline V gene lookup returns CDR1 MDHEN and CDR2 SYDVKM. CDR3 nucleotide sequence: TGTGCCAGTCAACAGGGACACTCCTACGAGCAGTACTTC. This sequence encodes CASQQGHSYEQYF.

The chain carries TRBV30 and TRBJ2-7, with 7 bases lining up with TRBD2. CDR1 is GTSNPN and CDR2 is SVGIG in the germline V gene (reference sequence). The CDR3 spans 14 residues. Trimming at V came to 2 bases and at J to 1 base, leaving 5 bases not matched to a gene. The CDR3 is CAWSNGGRSYEQYF. Here the CDR3 DNA reads TGTGCCTGGAGTAACGGCGGGAGATCCTACGAGCAGTACTTC.

This chain joins TRBV7-6 and TRBJ2-7; D might be TRBD1 (6 bases). The ends were cut back, 2 bases at V and 4 bases at J, with 9 bases in the middle. Germline V gene lookup returns CDR1 SGHVS and CDR2 FNYEAQ. The CDR3 length is 13 residues. This CDR3 reads CASSLHRDYEQYF. CDR3 DNA: TGTGCCAGCAGCTTACACAGGGATTACGAGCAGTACTTC.

The chain combines TRBV5-1 with TRBJ1-3; D is ambiguous. The V gene lost 0 bases and the J gene lost 0 bases, with 10 bases spanning the gap. The V gene's germline CDR1 is SGHRS and CDR2 YFSETQ. The CDR3 is made up of 16 amino acids. Here the CDR3 reads CASSLAGLPSGNTIYF. CDR3 in DNA: TGCGCCAGCAGCTTGGCCGGTTTACCCTCTGGAAACACCATATATTTT.